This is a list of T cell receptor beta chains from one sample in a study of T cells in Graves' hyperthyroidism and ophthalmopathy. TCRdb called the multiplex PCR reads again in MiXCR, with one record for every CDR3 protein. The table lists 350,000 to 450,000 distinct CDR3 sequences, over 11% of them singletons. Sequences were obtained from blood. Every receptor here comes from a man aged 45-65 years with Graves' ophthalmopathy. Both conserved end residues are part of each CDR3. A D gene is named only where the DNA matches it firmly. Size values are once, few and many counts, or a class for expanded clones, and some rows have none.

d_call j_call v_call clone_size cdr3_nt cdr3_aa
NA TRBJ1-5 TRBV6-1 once TGTGCCAGCAGCACGACAGAGAATCAGCCCCAGCATTTT CASSTTENQPQHF
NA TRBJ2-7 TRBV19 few TGTGCCAGTAGATCATACGCGACCAAGGACAACTTAAATCCCTACGAGCAGTACTTC CASRSYATKDNLNPYEQYF
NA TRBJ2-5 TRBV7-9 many TGTGCCCTACCCTCGACTAACCAAGAGACCCAGTACTTC CALPSTNQETQYF
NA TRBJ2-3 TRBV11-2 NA TGTGCCAGCAGGCGAGGGGGTTTTCGGGAGTCGAGCACAGATACGCAGTATTTT CASRRGGFRESSTDTQYF
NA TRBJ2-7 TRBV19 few TGTGCCAGTACAACAGGGCGTTCCAACGAGCAGTACTTC CASTTGRSNEQYF
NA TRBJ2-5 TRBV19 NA TGTGCCAGTAGTATCCGGGGTGCCGGGACCGACCGAGAGACCCAGTACTTC CASSIRGAGTDRETQYF
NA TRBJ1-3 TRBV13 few TGTGCCAGCAGCTTAGCCAGGGCTGGAAACACCATATATTTT CASSLARAGNTIYF
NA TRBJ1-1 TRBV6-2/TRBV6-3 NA TGTGCCAGCAGTTACAGTCGGTGGAACACTGAAGCTTTCTTT CASSYSRWNTEAFF
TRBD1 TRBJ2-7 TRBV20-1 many TGCAGTGCTCCGAAACAGGGGGCTCTGACCTACGAGCAGTACTTC CSAPKQGALTYEQYF
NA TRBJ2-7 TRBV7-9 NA TGTGCCAGCAGCTTAGCGGGGACCAATTCCTACGAGCAGTACTTC CASSLAGTNSYEQYF
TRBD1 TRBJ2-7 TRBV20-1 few TGCAGTGCTAGAGACAGACAGGGGTTGGGCGAGCAGTACTTC CSARDRQGLGEQYF
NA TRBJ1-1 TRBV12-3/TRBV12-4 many TGTGCCAGCAGTAAGACAACTAACACTGAAGCTTTCTTT CASSKTTNTEAFF
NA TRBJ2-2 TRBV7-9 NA TGTGCCAGCAGCTTAAGGGGTCCGGGCAACACCGGGGAGCTGTTTTTT CASSLRGPGNTGELFF
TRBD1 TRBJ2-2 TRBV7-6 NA TGTGCCAGCAGAGGACCAGGACAGGGGGAAGTCGGGGAGCTGTTTTTT CASRGPGQGEVGELFF
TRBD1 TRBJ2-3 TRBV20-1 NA TGCAGTGCCGACAGGGGGCAGGGTGGAGATACGCAGTATTTT CSADRGQGGDTQYF
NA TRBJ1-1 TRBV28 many TGTGCCAGCAGTTTAATGTTAGGCAGGGGAGGCACTGAAGCTTTCTTT CASSLMLGRGGTEAFF
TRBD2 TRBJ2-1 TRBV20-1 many TGCAGTGCTCTGCGGACTAGCTCCTACAATGAGCAGTTCTTC CSALRTSSYNEQFF
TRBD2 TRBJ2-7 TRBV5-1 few TGCGCCAGCAGCCCCGGCCTTAGCGGGAGTTATTTGAACGAGCAGTACTTC CASSPGLSGSYLNEQYF
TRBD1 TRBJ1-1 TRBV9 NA TGTGCCAGCAGCGTTATCGGACAGGGGTCTGAAGCTTTCTTT CASSVIGQGSEAFF
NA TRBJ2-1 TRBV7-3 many TGTGCCAGCAGCTTAATACTAGCCACTGAGCAGTTCTTC CASSLILATEQFF
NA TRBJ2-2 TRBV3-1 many TGTGCCAGCAGCCAAAATCTCAGGTTCGCGAACACCGGGGAGCTGTTTTTT CASSQNLRFANTGELFF
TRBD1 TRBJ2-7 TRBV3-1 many TGTGCCAGCAGCCCCTGGGTGGTTGGACAGGGGGACGAGCAGTACTTC CASSPWVVGQGDEQYF
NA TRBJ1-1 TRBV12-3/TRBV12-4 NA TGTGCCAGCAGTTTTAGGACAGCAAAGACTGAAGCTTTCTTT CASSFRTAKTEAFF
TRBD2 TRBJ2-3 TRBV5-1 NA TGCGCCAGCAGCACGGGGACTAGCGGGTCCACAGATACGCAGTATTTT CASSTGTSGSTDTQYF
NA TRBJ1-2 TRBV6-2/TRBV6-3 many TGTGCCAGCAGTTACAGTGCTACCTATGGCTACACCTTC CASSYSATYGYTF
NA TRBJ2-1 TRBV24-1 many TGTGCCACCATTCGGGCTTGTCCCTACAATGAGCAGTTCTTC CATIRACPYNEQFF
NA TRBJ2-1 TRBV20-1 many TGCAGTGCTATTGTTGAGCGTCCGGGAACAGTTTACAATGAGCAGTTCTTC CSAIVERPGTVYNEQFF
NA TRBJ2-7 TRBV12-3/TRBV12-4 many TGTGCCAGCAGTTCACAATACGAGCAGTACTTC CASSSQYEQYF
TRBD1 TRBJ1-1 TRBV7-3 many TGTGCCAGCAGCTTAAGCCCGATCCGGGACAGGGCCACTGAAGCTTTCTTT CASSLSPIRDRATEAFF
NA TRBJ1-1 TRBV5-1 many TGCGCCAGCAGCTGGGGGGGGGAGAGGACTGAAGCTTTCTTT CASSWGGERTEAFF
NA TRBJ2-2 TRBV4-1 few TGCGCCAGCAGCCACAACAGGGCGTGGGCCGGGGAGCTGTTTTTT CASSHNRAWAGELFF
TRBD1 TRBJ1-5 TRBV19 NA TGTGCCAGCGCCGATTGGGGACAGGGCACAGATACGCAGCATTTT CASADWGQGTDTQHF
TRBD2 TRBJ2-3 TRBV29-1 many TGCAGCGTGCCCACTAGCGGGTCTTGGATTGGGCCAGATACGCAGTATTTT CSVPTSGSWIGPDTQYF
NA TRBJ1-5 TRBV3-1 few TGTGCCAGCAGCCATTCGAGTCCCCAGCATTTT CASSHSSPQHF
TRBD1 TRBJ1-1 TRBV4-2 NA TGTGCCAGTCGCGACAGGGGGCTTGGGAACACTGAAGCTTTCTTT CASRDRGLGNTEAFF
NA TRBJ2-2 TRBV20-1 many TGCAGTGCCGCAGACTACGTCAACACCGGGGAGCTGTTTTTT CSAADYVNTGELFF
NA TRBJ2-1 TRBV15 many TGTGCCACCAGCAGAGAGACAGGAGGCGAGCAGTTCTTC CATSRETGGEQFF